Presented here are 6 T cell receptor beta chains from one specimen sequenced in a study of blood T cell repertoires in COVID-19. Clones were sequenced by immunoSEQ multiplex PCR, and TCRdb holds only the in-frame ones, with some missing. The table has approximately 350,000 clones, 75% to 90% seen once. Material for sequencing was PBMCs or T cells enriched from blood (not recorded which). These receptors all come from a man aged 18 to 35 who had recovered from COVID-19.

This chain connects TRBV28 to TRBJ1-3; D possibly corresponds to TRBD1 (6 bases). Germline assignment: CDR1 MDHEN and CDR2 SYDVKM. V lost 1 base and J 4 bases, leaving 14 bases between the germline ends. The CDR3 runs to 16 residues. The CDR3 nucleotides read TGTGCCAGCAGTTTATCCCCGGGGGGGGCAGGAAACACCATATATTTT. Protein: CASSLSPGGAGNTIYF.

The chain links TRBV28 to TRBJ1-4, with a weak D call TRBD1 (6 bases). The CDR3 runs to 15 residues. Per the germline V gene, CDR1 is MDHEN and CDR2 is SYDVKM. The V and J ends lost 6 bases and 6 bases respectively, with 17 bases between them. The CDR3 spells CASSQWEGEDEKLFF. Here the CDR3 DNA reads TGTGCCAGCAGCCAATGGGAGGGGGAAGATGAAAAACTGTTTTTT.

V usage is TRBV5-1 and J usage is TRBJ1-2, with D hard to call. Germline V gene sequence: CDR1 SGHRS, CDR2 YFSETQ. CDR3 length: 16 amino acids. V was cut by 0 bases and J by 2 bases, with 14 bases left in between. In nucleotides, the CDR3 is TGCGCCAGCAGCTTGGGGAGTGCCCTACTCAACTATGGCTACACCTTC. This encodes CASSLGSALLNYGYTF.

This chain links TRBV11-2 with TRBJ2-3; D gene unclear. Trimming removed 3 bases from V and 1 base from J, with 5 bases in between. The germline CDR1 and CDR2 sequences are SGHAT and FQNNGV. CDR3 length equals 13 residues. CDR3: CASSFTGTDTQYF. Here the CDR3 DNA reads TGTGCCAGCAGCTTCACAGGCACAGATACGCAGTATTTT.

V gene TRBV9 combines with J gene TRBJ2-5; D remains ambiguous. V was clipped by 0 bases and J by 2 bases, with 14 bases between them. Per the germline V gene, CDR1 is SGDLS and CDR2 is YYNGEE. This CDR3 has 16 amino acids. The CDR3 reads CASSVGSSEAQETQYF. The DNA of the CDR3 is TGTGCCAGCAGCGTAGGGAGTTCAGAGGCTCAAGAGACCCAGTACTTC.

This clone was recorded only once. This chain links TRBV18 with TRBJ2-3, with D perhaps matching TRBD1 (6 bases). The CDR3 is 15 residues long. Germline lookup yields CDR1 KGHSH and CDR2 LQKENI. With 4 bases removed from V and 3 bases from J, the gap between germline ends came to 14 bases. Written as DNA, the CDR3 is TGTGCCAGCTCACTCGTGACAGGAAGGACAGATACGCAGTATTTT. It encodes CASSLVTGRTDTQYF.